The entry that follows covers one TCR beta chain sequence. Relative to the germline gene, one junction end is altered; a read error may explain this. Germline-derived CDR1 and CDR2 are LGHNA and YSLEER. The CDR3 consists of 16 residues. Followed over time, Seattle patients had been enrolled while infection was active. The data originate from a study of blood T cell repertoires in COVID-19. Produced via immunoSEQ multiplex PCR; TCRdb's table is partial and in-frame only. The data hold roughly 100,000 clones, with roughly 87% observed a single time. Sequenced: peripheral blood. The clonotype comes from a man aged 18-30 years with COVID-19, enrolled during active disease. V usage is TRBV4-3 and J usage is TRBJ1-4; D not resolved. CDR3 amino acids: CASSEFPRGANEKLLF. In DNA form, the CDR3 reads TGCGCCAGCAGCGAATTCCCCCGGGGAGCTAATGAAAAACTGCTTTTT.